The 10 T cell receptor beta chains below all came from one sample that was sequenced in a study of post-analysis software for immune sequencing data. The antigens for these receptors are not known. Unique molecular identifiers were carried by the TCR beta cDNA libraries. TCRdb re-analysed the PCR reads in MiXCR, keeping a single row per CDR3 protein. The data contain about 460,000 distinct CDR3 sequences, around 40% of them seen just once; the ten biggest clones take up about 12%. General observations from the study: About five TRBV segments (TRBV5-6, TRBV5-1 and TRBV20-1 among them) occurred more frequently in patients than in controls.

The sequencing sample was made of blood. Receptors were obtained from a girl aged 5 to 17 with multiple sclerosis.

V is TRBV18 and J is TRBJ2-6; the D gene is possibly TRBD2 (5 bases). Germline assignment: CDR1 KGHSH and CDR2 LQKENI. The CDR3 length is 18 residues. The V gene lost 2 bases and the J gene lost 0 bases, with 14 bases spanning the gap. The CDR3 coding sequence is TGTGCCAGCTCACCAGTGGAGGTATTCATCTCTGGGGCCAACGTCCTGACTTTC. Protein: CASSPVEVFISGANVLTF.

V gene TRBV7-3 combines with J gene TRBJ2-5, with TRBD2 matching 9 bases. Germline CDR1 reads SGHTA; CDR2 reads FQGTGA. The CDR3 consists of 15 residues. V trimming: 0 bases; J trimming: 5 bases; junction bases outside the gene matches: 4. In DNA, the CDR3 is TGTGCCAGCAGCTTAACTAGCGGGAGCGAGGAGACCCAGTACTTC. Translating gives CASSLTSGSEETQYF.

Here the CDR3 reads CASSENLLRQGDGDTQYF. CDR3 nucleotide sequence: TGTGCCAGCAGTGAGAACCTCCTTCGACAGGGGGACGGAGATACGCAGTATTTT. The chain recombines TRBV6-1 with TRBJ2-3; 9 bases map to TRBD1. Losses at the gene ends were 3 bases for V and 5 bases for J; bases not matched to a gene: 15. The CDR3 sequence is 18 residues long. CDR1 and CDR2 (germline): MNHNS, SASEGT.

On this clonotype itself: Compared with germline, one end of the junction differs, possibly owing to a read error. The chain joins TRBV12-3 or TRBV12-4 to TRBJ2-3; D tentatively reads TRBD1 or TRBD2 (5 bases each). CDR3 length equals 15 residues. The CDR3: CASSRDGISTDTQYF. DNA of the CDR3: TGTGCCAGCAGTCGGGACGGAATTAGCACGGATACGCAGTATTTT.

This chain uses TRBV7-6 with TRBJ2-1, with D perhaps assigned TRBD1 or TRBD2 (5 bases each). The closer fit of TRBJ2-7 to the DNA end suggests the J call may be wrong. The CDR3 covers 16 residues. CDR1 SGHVS and CDR2 FNYEAQ come from the germline V gene. The CDR3: CASSDPLGDTYNEQYF. CDR3 sequence (DNA): TGTGCCAGCAGCGATCCCTTGGGGGATACTTACAATGAGCAGTACTTC.

The table lists this clonotype with a few counts. This chain joins TRBV12-3 or TRBV12-4 and TRBJ2-1, with 11 bases fitting TRBD2. This CDR3 spans 16 amino acids. After removal of 8 bases from V and 4 bases from J, the junction contained 10 bases not matched to a gene. The CDR3 nucleotides are TGTGCCAGCCCCCCAACGACTAGCGGGGCATACAATGAGCAGTTCTTC. Protein: CASPPTTSGAYNEQFF.

In its sample, this clonotype was seen many times. The V call is TRBV7-9, the J call TRBJ1-1, with a tentative D call TRBD1 (5 bases). V lost 2 bases and J lost 3, with 7 bases in between. This CDR3 is 13 amino acids long. From germline, CDR1 is SEHNR and CDR2 FQNEAQ (reference sequence). The CDR3 loop reads CASSLRGDTEAFF. In nucleotides, the CDR3 is TGTGCCAGCAGCTTAAGAGGGGACACTGAAGCTTTCTTT.

This clonotype showed up just a few times. V is TRBV12-3 or TRBV12-4 and J is TRBJ1-2, with 8 bases matching TRBD1. The CDR3 spans 13 residues. V was clipped by 10 bases and J by 7 bases; unmatched bases: 11. The CDR3: CATGQGGTSGYTF. DNA of the CDR3: TGTGCCACCGGACAGGGCGGAACTAGTGGCTACACCTTC.

The rearrangement links TRBV7-9 to TRBJ2-7, with D tentatively TRBD2 (5 bases). The length of the CDR3 is 15 residues. Trimming cost V 5 bases and J 3 bases, with 17 bases left between them. Germline V CDR1 and CDR2: SEHNR, FQNEAQ (reference sequence). The CDR3 protein is CASSPRYEGDYEQYF. In nucleotides, the CDR3 is TGTGCCAGCAGCCCCCGGTATGAGGGTGACTACGAGCAGTACTTC.

CDR3 bases: TGTGCCAGCAGCGTAGGCCAGGGCGGCGGCTACACCTTC. It codes for CASSVGQGGGYTF. This rearrangement joins TRBV9 to TRBJ1-2; D is perhaps TRBD1 (5 bases). V was clipped by 0 bases and J by 8 bases, with 11 bases between them. CDR1 is SGDLS, CDR2 YYNGEE, per germline. This CDR3 spans 13 amino acids.